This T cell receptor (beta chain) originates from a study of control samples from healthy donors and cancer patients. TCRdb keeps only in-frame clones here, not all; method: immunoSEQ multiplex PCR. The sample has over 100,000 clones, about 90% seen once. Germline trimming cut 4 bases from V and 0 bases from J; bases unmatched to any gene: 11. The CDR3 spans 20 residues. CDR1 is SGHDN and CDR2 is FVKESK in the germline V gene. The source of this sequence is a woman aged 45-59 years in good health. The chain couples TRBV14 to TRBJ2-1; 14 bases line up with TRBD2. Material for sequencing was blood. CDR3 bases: TGTGCCAGCAGCCCCGACCGGACTAGCGGGAGGCCTAGCTCCTACAATGAGCAGTTCTTC. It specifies CASSPDRTSGRPSSYNEQFF.